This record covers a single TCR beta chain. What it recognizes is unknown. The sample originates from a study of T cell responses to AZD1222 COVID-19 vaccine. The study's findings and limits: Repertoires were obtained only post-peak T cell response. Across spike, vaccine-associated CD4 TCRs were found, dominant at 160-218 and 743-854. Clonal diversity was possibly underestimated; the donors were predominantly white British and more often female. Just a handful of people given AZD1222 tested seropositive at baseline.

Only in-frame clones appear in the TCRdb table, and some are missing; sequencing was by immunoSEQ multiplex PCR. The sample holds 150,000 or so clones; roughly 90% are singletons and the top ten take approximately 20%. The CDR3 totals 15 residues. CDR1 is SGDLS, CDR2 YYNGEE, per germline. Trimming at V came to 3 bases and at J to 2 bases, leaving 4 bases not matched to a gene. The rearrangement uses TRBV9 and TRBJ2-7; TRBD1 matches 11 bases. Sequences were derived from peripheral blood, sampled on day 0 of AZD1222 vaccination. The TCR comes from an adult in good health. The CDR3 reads CASSAPGQGAYEQYF. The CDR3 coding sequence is TGTGCCAGCAGCGCGCCGGGACAGGGGGCCTACGAGCAGTACTTC.